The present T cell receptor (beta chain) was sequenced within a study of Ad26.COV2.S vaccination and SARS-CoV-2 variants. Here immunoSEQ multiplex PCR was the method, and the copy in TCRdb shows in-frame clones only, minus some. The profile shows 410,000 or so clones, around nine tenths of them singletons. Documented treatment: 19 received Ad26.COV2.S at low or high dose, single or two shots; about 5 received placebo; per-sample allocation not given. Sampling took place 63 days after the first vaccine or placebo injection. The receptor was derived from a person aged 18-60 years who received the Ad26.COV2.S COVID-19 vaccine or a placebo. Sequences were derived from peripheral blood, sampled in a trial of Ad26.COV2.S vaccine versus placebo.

As DNA, the CDR3 is TGCGCCAGCAGCTTAGGGGAACTAGCGAGCTACAATGAGCAGTTCTTC. It encodes CASSLGELASYNEQFF. The chain joins TRBV5-1 to TRBJ2-1; 7 bases map to TRBD2. Germline CDR1 is SGHRS and CDR2 is YFSETQ. This CDR3 has 16 amino acids. V lost 2 bases to trimming and J lost 3 bases; unmatched junction nucleotides: 8.